A selection of T cell receptor beta chains follows, all from one sample in a study of T cells after yellow fever vaccination. TCRdb called the 5' RACE reads again in MiXCR, with one record for every CDR3 protein. Among some 110,000 distinct CDR3 sequences listed, under 9% were seen once. The sequencing used CD8+ T cells sorted from PBMCs, collected 45 days after the yellow fever booster vaccination. Source of these receptors: a man aged 25 to 40 who received the YFV17D yellow fever vaccine. The CDR3 runs from the conserved cysteine through the conserved F or W. A D gene is named only where the DNA matches it firmly. Only part of the rows carry a size: once, few, many, or a class if the clone is expanded.

v_call: TRBV12-3/TRBV12-4
d_call: .
cdr3_length: 12
clone_size: many
j_call: TRBJ2-1
cdr3_nt: TGTGCCAGCAGTCGGACTGCCCATGAGCAGTTCTTC
cdr3_aa: CASSRTAHEQFF

v_call: TRBV20-1
d_call: .
cdr3_length: 13
clone_size: many
j_call: TRBJ2-7
cdr3_nt: TGCAGTGCTAATTCAGGGGTTTCCTACGAGCAGTACTTC
cdr3_aa: CSANSGVSYEQYF

v_call: TRBV2
d_call: .
cdr3_length: 14
clone_size: .
j_call: TRBJ2-1
cdr3_nt: TGTGCCAGCAGTGAAGAGGTCCCCTACAATGAGCAGTTCTTC
cdr3_aa: CASSEEVPYNEQFF

v_call: TRBV7-8
d_call: TRBD2
cdr3_length: 17
clone_size: many
j_call: TRBJ2-7
cdr3_nt: TGTGCCAGCAGCTTAGCTACCACCTTGCTAGCGGTCTACGAGCAGTACTTC
cdr3_aa: CASSLATTLLAVYEQYF

v_call: TRBV9
d_call: TRBD2
cdr3_length: 16
clone_size: many
j_call: TRBJ2-7
cdr3_nt: TGTGCCAGCAGCGTTGGGGTTGGCGGGGGCTCCTACGAGCAGTACTTC
cdr3_aa: CASSVGVGGGSYEQYF

v_call: TRBV6-4
d_call: TRBD1
cdr3_length: 14
clone_size: many
j_call: TRBJ2-1
cdr3_nt: TGTGCCAGCAGCGAAGGAACAGGGGGCGGTGAGCAGTTCTTC
cdr3_aa: CASSEGTGGGEQFF

v_call: TRBV20-1
d_call: .
cdr3_length: 15
clone_size: .
j_call: TRBJ2-7
cdr3_nt: TGCAGTGCTTCCGAAGGGGCTTCCTCTAGGAACGAGCAGTACTTC
cdr3_aa: CSASEGASSRNEQYF

v_call: TRBV5-1
d_call: TRBD1
cdr3_length: 14
clone_size: many
j_call: TRBJ1-2
cdr3_nt: TGCGCCAGCAGCTTGGATACAGGGGGCGATGGCTACACCTTC
cdr3_aa: CASSLDTGGDGYTF

v_call: TRBV20-1
d_call: .
cdr3_length: 15
clone_size: many
j_call: TRBJ2-7
cdr3_nt: TGCAGTGCTAGAGATGGAGCTGACCTTCTCTACGAGCAGTACTTC
cdr3_aa: CSARDGADLLYEQYF

v_call: TRBV12-3/TRBV12-4
d_call: .
cdr3_length: 15
clone_size: once
j_call: TRBJ2-3
cdr3_nt: TGTGCCAGCAGTTTGGGACACCCTAGCACAGATACGCAGTATTTT
cdr3_aa: CASSLGHPSTDTQYF

v_call: TRBV28
d_call: .
cdr3_length: 15
clone_size: many
j_call: TRBJ2-5
cdr3_nt: TGTGCCAGCAGTTTAGGACAGAGTCGGTTAGAGACCCAGTACTTC
cdr3_aa: CASSLGQSRLETQYF